This T cell receptor beta chain is drawn from a study of cytomegalovirus exposure and HLA in healthy donors. CDR1 is SSHAT, CDR2 FNYEAQ, per germline (reference sequence). CDR3 length: 15 amino acids. Both 60 Vbeta primers and 13 Jbeta primers went into the PCR. Sequencing used immunoSEQ multiplex PCR; TCRdb keeps in-frame clones, though not all of them. Of some 140,000 clones listed, more than 60% were seen once; the top ten hold 4% to 4.5%. Overall study results and limits: A later analysis found most CMV-associated TCR beta chains apparently HLA-restricted.

Details on this clone: Its target is not known. Compared with germline, one end of the junction differs, possibly owing to a read error.

Source material: PBMCs. The chain joins TRBV7-7 to TRBJ2-1, with 8 positions matching TRBD2. This TCR was recovered from a woman aged 40-49 years in good health and CMV-seronegative. The CDR3 DNA reads TGTGCTAGCAGTCTGGACGGGGGGGGCTACAATGAGCAGTTCTTC. The encoded protein is CASSLDGGGYNEQFF.